This T cell receptor (beta chain) was observed in a study of technical replicates of blood from a handful of donors. The protocol was immunoSEQ multiplex PCR, while the TCRdb copy is restricted to in-frame clones and leaves out a portion. The sample lists some 87,000 clones; 95% to 98% were seen once. The length of the CDR3 is 13 residues. With 4 bases clipped from V and 3 bases from J, the junction kept 3 bases outside the gene matches. The germline CDR1 and CDR2 sequences are SGHRS and YFSETQ. Sequenced input: T cells isolated from PBMCs. This clonotype was sampled from a human donor in good health. The V and J genes are TRBV5-1 and TRBJ1-2; 7 bases map to TRBD1. The CDR3 loop reads CASSPDRDYGYTF. Written as DNA, the CDR3 is TGCGCCAGCAGCCCTGACAGGGACTATGGCTACACCTTC.